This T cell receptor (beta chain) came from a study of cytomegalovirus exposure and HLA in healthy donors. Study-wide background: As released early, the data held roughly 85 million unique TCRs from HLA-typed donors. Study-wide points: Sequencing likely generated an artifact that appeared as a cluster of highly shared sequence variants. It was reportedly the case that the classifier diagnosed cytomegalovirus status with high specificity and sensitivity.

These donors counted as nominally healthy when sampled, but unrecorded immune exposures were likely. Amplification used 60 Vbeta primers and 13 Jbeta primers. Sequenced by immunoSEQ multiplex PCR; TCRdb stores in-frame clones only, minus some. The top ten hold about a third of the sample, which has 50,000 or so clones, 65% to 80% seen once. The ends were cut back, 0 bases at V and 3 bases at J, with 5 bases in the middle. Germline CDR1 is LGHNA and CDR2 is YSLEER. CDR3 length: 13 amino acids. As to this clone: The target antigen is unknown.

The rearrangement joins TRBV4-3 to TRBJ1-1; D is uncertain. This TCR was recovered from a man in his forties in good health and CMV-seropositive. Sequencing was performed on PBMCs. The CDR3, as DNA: TGCGCCAGCAGCCAAGAAGCGGACACTGAAGCTTTCTTT. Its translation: CASSQEADTEAFF.